This T cell receptor (beta chain) was found in a study of T cell changes during pregnancy in multiple sclerosis. This CDR3 has 14 amino acids. From germline, CDR1 is SNHLY and CDR2 FYNNEI. Trimming pared 5 bases from V and 2 bases from J, leaving 13 bases between. This table comes from immunoSEQ multiplex PCR, and its TCRdb copy is limited to in-frame clones, with some not included. Of about 62,000 clones in the sample, about 90% were seen once. The TCR was taken from a female donor in good health, enrolled as a control in a pregnancy study. The input for sequencing was peripheral blood, taken in the second trimester of pregnancy. The rearrangement joins TRBV2 to TRBJ2-7; D call uncertain. The CDR3 here is CASSYWRGAYEQYF. CDR3 DNA: TGTGCCAGCAGTTACTGGAGAGGAGCCTACGAGCAGTACTTC.